What follows are 2 T cell receptor beta chains derived from one specimen sequenced in a study of blood T cell repertoires in COVID-19. Clones were read by immunoSEQ multiplex PCR, and TCRdb kept only the in-frame ones, dropping some. Of under 200,000 clones detected, approximately 82% appear once; the ten largest clones hold around 3.6%. Specimen: PBMCs or T cells enriched from blood (not recorded which). These receptors were collected from a woman aged 50 to 65 in a cohort exposed to, infected with or recovered from COVID-19 (not recorded which).

This chain joins TRBV7-9 and TRBJ1-2; D ambiguous. Deletions cut 0 bases from V and 7 bases from J, with 6 bases between. Germline assignment: CDR1 SEHNR and CDR2 FQNEAQ (reference sequence). CDR3 length: 12 amino acids. This CDR3 is CASSLAGTGYTF. The CDR3 DNA reads TGTGCCAGCAGCTTAGCTGGCACTGGCTACACCTTC.

CDR3 region: CASSWWGSNQPQHF. CDR3 sequence (DNA): TGTGCCAGCAGCTGGTGGGGCAGCAATCAGCCCCAGCATTTT. The rearrangement links TRBV11-2 to TRBJ1-5, with TRBD1 as a possible D gene (5 bases). The germline V and J ends were trimmed by 4 bases and 1 base, with 8 bases remaining between them. Germline V gene lookup returns CDR1 SGHAT and CDR2 FQNNGV. The CDR3 has 14 residues. The variable domain in full, completed from reference TRBV11-2 and TRBJ1-5, reads EAGVAQSPRYKIIEKRQSVAFWCNPISGHATLYWYQQILGQGPKLLIQFQNNGVVDDSQLPKDRFSAERLKGVDSTLKIQPAKLEDSAVYLCASSWWGSNQPQHFGDGTRLSIL.